This TCR beta chain came from a study of human versus mouse CDR3 diversity and MHC coevolution. In this sample, this clone turned up once. The ends lost 4 bases at V and 4 bases at J; junction bases unmatched: 6. Germline V gives CDR1 ENHRY, CDR2 SYGVKD. The CDR3 consists of 14 residues. Repertoires were generated with immunoSEQ multiplex PCR, while TCRdb's copy carries only in-frame clones and drops some. The sample carries roughly 80,000 clones, about 90% recorded once. Sequencing input: naive CD4+ T cells from blood. The sample's subset: CD45RO-negative CD62L-positive naive CD4 T cells. The chain has TRBV10-3 and TRBJ2-5, with TRBD1 identical over 7 bases. The sequence derives from a person between 30 and 69 years old in good health. CDR3 bases: TGTGCCATCAGTGGACAGGGTTCTAGAGAGACCCAGTACTTC. This gives the protein CAISGQGSRETQYF.